The clone carrying this T cell receptor beta chain appeared a few times. The antigen remains undetermined. TCRdb reanalysed the 5' RACE reads using MiXCR and keeps one entry per CDR3 protein. The sample contains under 1 million distinct CDR3 sequences, over 9% of which appear only once. The CDR3 consists of 19 residues. This specimen belongs to a study of identical twins. Study-wide points: Conclusions relied on cross-sectional statistical analysis, not following the same donors. Analyses based on zero insertions could be partly confounded by invariant MAIT and iNKT cells.

The same data also contributed to another study, on yellow fever vaccine responses in identical twins.

The TCR sequence derives from a woman aged 18-29 years in good health. This rearrangement joins TRBV21-1 to TRBJ1-5. TRBV21-1 is described as a pseudogene. Sequenced: PBMCs. The CDR3 DNA reads as TGTGCCAGCAGCAAATGGGAGACAGGGCCTTCCAGCAGCAATCAGCCCCAGCATTTT. Translation: CASSKWETGPSSSNQPQHF.